Included here is one T cell receptor (beta chain) sequence, with context. CDR1 is SNHLY and CDR2 is FYNNEI in the germline V gene. V was pared by 6 bases and J by 0 bases, with 16 bases of the junction left unmatched. The CDR3 is made up of 19 amino acids. Original processing methods: Researchers report that nucleated cell counts were estimated from reference gene primer amplification. Sequencing was performed with immunoSEQ multiplex PCR; in TCRdb, only in-frame clones are kept and a portion is missing. D and trimming come from the DNA, and the V and J calls and clone size come from that table. In the table there are 70,000 or so clones, 75% to 80% of which are singletons. These data originate in a study of blood T cell repertoires in COVID-19. Background on the study: Material from acute and convalescent COVID-19 was sourced from the United States, Italy and Spain. PBMCs, B-cell-depleted T cells, or T cells provided the cDNA or gDNA that made up the material.

This clonotype originated in a human donor in a cohort sampled during active COVID-19. The chain couples TRBV2 to TRBJ2-7; 11 bases line up with TRBD2. The specimen was peripheral blood. The CDR3: CASSQTLGLAEFYSYEQYF. CDR3 DNA: TGTGCCAGCAGCCAAACCTTGGGACTAGCGGAATTTTACTCCTACGAGCAGTACTTC. Supplemented by reference TRBV2 and TRBJ2-7, the full variable domain reads EPEVTQTPSHQVTQMGQEVILRCVPISNHLYFYWYRQILGQKVEFLVSFYNNEISEKSEIFDDQFSVERPDGSNFTLKIRSTKLEDSAMYFCASSQTLGLAEFYSYEQYFGPGTRLTVT.